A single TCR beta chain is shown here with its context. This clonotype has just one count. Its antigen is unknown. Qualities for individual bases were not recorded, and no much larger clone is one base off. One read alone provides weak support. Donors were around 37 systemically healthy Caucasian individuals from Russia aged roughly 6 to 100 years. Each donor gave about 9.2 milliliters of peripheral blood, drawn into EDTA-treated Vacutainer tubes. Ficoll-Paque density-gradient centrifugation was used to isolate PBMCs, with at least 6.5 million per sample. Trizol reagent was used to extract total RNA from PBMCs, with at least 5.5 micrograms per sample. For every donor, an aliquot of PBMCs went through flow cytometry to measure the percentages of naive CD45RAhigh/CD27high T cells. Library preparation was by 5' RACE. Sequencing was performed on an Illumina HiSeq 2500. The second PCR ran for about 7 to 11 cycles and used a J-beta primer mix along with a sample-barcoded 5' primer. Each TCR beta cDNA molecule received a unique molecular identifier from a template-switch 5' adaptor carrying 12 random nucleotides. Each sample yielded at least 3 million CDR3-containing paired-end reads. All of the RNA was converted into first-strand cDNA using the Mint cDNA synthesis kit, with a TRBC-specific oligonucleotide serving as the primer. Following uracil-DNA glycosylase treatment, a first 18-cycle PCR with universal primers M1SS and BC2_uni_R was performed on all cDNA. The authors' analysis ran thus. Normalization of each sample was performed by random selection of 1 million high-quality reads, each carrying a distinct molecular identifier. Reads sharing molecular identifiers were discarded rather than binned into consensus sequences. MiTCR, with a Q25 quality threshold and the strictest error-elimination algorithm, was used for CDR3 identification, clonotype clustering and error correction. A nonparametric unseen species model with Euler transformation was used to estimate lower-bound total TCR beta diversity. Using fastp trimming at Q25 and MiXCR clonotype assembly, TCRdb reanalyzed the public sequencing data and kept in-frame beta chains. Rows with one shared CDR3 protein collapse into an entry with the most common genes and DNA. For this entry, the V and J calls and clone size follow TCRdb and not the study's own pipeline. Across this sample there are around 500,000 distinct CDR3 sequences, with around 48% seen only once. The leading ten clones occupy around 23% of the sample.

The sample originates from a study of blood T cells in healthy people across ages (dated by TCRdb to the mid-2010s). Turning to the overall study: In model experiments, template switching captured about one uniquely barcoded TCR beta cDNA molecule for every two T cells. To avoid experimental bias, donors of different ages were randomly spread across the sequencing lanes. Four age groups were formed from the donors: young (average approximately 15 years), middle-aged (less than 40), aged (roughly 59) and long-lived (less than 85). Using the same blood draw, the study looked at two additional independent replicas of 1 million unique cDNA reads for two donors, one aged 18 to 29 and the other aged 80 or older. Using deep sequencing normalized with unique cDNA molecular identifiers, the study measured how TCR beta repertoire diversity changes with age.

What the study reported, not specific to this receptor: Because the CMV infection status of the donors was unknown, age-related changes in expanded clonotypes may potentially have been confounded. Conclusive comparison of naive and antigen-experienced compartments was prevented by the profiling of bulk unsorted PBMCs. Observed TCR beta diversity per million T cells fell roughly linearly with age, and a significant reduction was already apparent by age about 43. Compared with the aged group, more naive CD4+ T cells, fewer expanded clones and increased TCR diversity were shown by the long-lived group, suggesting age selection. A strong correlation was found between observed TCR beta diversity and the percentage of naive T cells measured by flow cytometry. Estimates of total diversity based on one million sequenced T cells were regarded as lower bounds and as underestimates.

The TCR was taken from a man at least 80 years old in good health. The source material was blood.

The bases read TGCAGTGCTGCCCTGTGGGCTAGCGGGGGGGTGGGCACAGATACGCAGTATTTT. This yields the protein CSAALWASGGVGTDTQYF. Recombination joined TRBV20-1 with TRBJ2-3; 12 bases in the junction line up with TRBD2. Taken from the germline V gene (reference sequence), the CDR1 and CDR2 loops are DFQATT and SNEGSKA. Trimming leaves V shorter by 5 bases and J shorter by 1 base, with the junction holding 13 bases beyond the gene matches. Including the terminal cysteine and phenylalanine, the CDR3 comprises 18 residues. The kept DNA is CDR3 alone, 54 bases in frame from the first base.